Below, 8 T cell receptor beta chains from the same sample are listed, as sequenced in a study of blood T cell repertoires in COVID-19. The repertoire was sequenced with immunoSEQ multiplex PCR; TCRdb's copy has only in-frame clones and lacks some. Of about 120,000 clones in the sample, more than 65% were seen once. Sequenced input: peripheral blood. The receptors come from a human donor in a cohort sampled during active COVID-19.

The rearrangement links TRBV28 to TRBJ2-2, with 9 bases that match TRBD2. The CDR3 totals 15 residues. J was trimmed by 2 bases and V by 4 bases; bases with no gene match: 2. Germline V lookup: CDR1 MDHEN, CDR2 SYDVKM. The CDR3 nucleotides are TGTGCCAGCAGTTGGACTAGCGTTAACACCGGGGAGCTGTTTTTT. Amino acid sequence: CASSWTSVNTGELFF.

The V and J genes are TRBV5-1 and TRBJ2-6, with unresolved D. The CDR3 spans 14 residues. The V end lost 2 bases, the J end lost 6 bases, and 9 bases lay between the germline ends. CDR1 and CDR2 from the germline V gene are SGHRS and YFSETQ. In DNA, the CDR3 is TGCGCCAGCAGCTTTGGCCCTCAGGCCAACGTCCTGACTTTC. This codes for CASSFGPQANVLTF.

The V gene is TRBV5-5, the J gene TRBJ2-1; no clear D. With 2 bases removed from V and 7 bases from J, the gap between germline ends came to 10 bases. This CDR3 region has 13 residues. Germline CDR1 and CDR2: SGHKS and YYEKEE (reference sequence). CDR3 loop: CASSFALRNEQFF. The CDR3 nucleotides are TGTGCCAGCAGCTTCGCCTTGCGTAATGAGCAGTTCTTC.

The rearrangement links TRBV24-1 to TRBJ2-2, with 7 positions matching TRBD2. This CDR3 is built from 13 residues. Germline V gene data show CDR1 as KGHDR and CDR2 as SFDVKD. V dropped 12 bases and J dropped 1; count of bases not matched to a gene: 4. The CDR3 bases are TGTGCCGCAGGGACTAAGAACACCGGGGAGCTGTTTTTT. Translating gives CAAGTKNTGELFF.

This chain joins TRBV27 and TRBJ1-5; 7 bases agree with TRBD1. J was trimmed by 2 bases and V by 6 bases; bases with no gene match: 13. The germline gives CDR1 MNHEY, CDR2 SMNVEV (reference sequence). The CDR3 loop spans 17 amino acids. CDR3 sequence: CASRRQGVSLGNQPQHF. CDR3 nucleotides: TGTGCCAGCAGGCGACAGGGCGTGTCGCTGGGCAATCAGCCCCAGCATTTT.

The chain recombines TRBV2 with TRBJ1-5; D not certain. CDR1 is SNHLY, CDR2 FYNNEI, per germline. The V and J ends lost 8 bases and 1 base respectively, with 12 bases between them. The CDR3 is made up of 14 amino acids. CDR3 DNA: TGTGCCAGCCGCCTACCCGTAAGCAATCAGCCCCAGCATTTT. It yields the protein CASRLPVSNQPQHF.

The CDR3, as DNA: TGCGCCAGCAGCTTGGGTGGGACAAGTGATGAAAAACTGTTTTTT. It yields the protein CASSLGGTSDEKLFF. The chain combines TRBV5-1 with TRBJ1-4; a possible D gene is TRBD1 (6 bases). Trimming removed 0 bases from V and 6 bases from J, with 12 bases in between. The germline V gene has CDR1 SGHRS and CDR2 YFSETQ. This CDR3 has 15 amino acids. Variable domain in full (rest from reference TRBV5-1 and TRBJ1-4): KAGVTQTPRYLIKTRGQQVTLSCSPISGHRSVSWYQQTPGQGLQFLFEYFSETQRNKGNFPGRFSGRQFSNSRSEMNVSTLELGDSALYLCASSLGGTSDEKLFFGSGTQLSVL.

The V call is TRBV15, the J call TRBJ2-1; TRBD1 aligns across 9 bases. This CDR3 spans 15 amino acids. V was clipped by 1 base and J by 9 bases; unmatched bases: 7. The germline V gene has CDR1 LNHNV and CDR2 YYDKDF (reference sequence). The CDR3 is CATSRGGTGSGEQFF. The DNA of the CDR3 is TGTGCCACCAGCAGAGGAGGGACAGGGTCTGGTGAGCAGTTCTTC.